These 31 T cell receptor beta chains were sequenced from one sample in a study of vaccination and CD4 T cells after COVID-19. Treatment noted: approximately 9-day PBMC culture with coronavirus spike peptide pools or control peptides (ViraFEST assay). Antigen specificity for these receptors is unknown. The Oncomine TCR Beta short-read assay was applied to DNA of cultured CD4+ T cells. Each CDR3 protein gets one entry after TCRdb re-called the PCR reads with MiXCR. The sample holds 7,800 or so distinct CDR3 sequences, 51% seen once. Sequencing input: CD4+ T cells from blood, cultured in vitro. The receptors derive from a human donor who had recovered from COVID-19.

In the case of this clonotype: One end of the junction fails to match germline, which may point to a read error. V is TRBV7-9 and J is TRBJ1-2; 9 bases match TRBD1. The CDR3 is 17 residues long. Germline V gives CDR1 SEHNR, CDR2 FQNEAQ (reference sequence). The CDR3 nucleotides read TGTGCCAGCAGCCCATTCATTCCCACAGGGGGCATTGGTGGCTACGCCTTC. It codes for CASSPFIPTGGIGGYAF.

The V call is TRBV19, the J call TRBJ1-1, with D unclear. CDR3 length: 13 residues. CDR1 LNHDA and CDR2 SQIVND come from the germline V gene (reference sequence). Deletions cut 5 bases from V and 5 bases from J, with 12 bases between. In nucleotides, the CDR3 is TGTGCCAGTAGTGAAGCGGGTCCGACTGAAGCTTTCTTT. It yields the protein CASSEAGPTEAFF.

The gene calls are TRBV7-9 and TRBJ2-3; D remains ambiguous. The CDR3 loop spans 15 amino acids. V gave up 2 bases and J gave up 0 bases, with 9 bases separating them. Germline V gene data show CDR1 as SEHNR and CDR2 as FQNEAQ (reference sequence). In nucleotides, the CDR3 is TGTGCCAGCAGCTTACGTTTCGACAGCACAGATACGCAGTATTTT. Translated, it gives CASSLRFDSTDTQYF.

The gene calls are TRBV30 and TRBJ1-6; the D gene is possibly TRBD1 (5 bases). Germline V gives CDR1 GTSNPN, CDR2 SVGIG (reference sequence). Trimming pared 0 bases from V and 14 bases from J, leaving 8 bases between. The CDR3 covers 11 residues. The CDR3: CAWSVGGALHF. The CDR3 DNA sequence: TGTGCCTGGAGTGTTGGGGGGGCCCTCCACTTT.

V is TRBV4-1 and J is TRBJ2-7, with D hard to call. The CDR3 runs to 14 residues. Germline CDR1 is MGHRA and CDR2 is YSYEKL. Trimming left V 2 bases short and J 0 bases short, with 8 bases between. The CDR3 is CASSQPGFSYEQYF. The CDR3 DNA reads TGCGCCAGCAGCCAACCAGGATTCTCCTACGAGCAGTACTTC.

About this clonotype itself: Germline and junction disagree at one end, which may indicate a read error. The CDR3 loop is CASSLGLASTDTQYF. CDR3 bases: TGTGCTAGCAGCTTAGGACTAGCTAGCACAGATACGCAGTATTTT. V gene TRBV7-6 combines with J gene TRBJ2-3; 8 bases fit TRBD2. Germline V gene lookup returns CDR1 SGHVS and CDR2 FNYEAQ. The CDR3 is 15 residues long.

The rearrangement joins TRBV6-1 to TRBJ2-5, with D unresolved. Germline V gives CDR1 MNHNS, CDR2 SASEGT. The ends were cut back, 8 bases at V and 5 bases at J, with 24 bases in the middle. The CDR3 has 16 residues. In DNA, the CDR3 is TGTGCCAGCGGACCGCTCGGGCAGCCCCGGCGTGAGACCCAGTACTTC. This codes for CASGPLGQPRRETQYF.

The chain links TRBV10-2 to TRBJ1-5, with D uncertain. In germline, CDR1 is WSHSY, CDR2 SAAADI. There are 14 residues in the CDR3. Trimming removed 0 bases from V and 3 bases from J, with 6 bases in between. CDR3 sequence reads: CASSESGINQPQHF. CDR3 sequence (DNA): TGCGCCAGCAGTGAGTCCGGGATCAATCAGCCCCAGCATTTT.

In its sample, this clonotype was seen a few times. V and J are TRBV11-3 and TRBJ2-5; the match to TRBD2 covers 8 bases. The V and J ends lost 5 bases and 4 bases, in that order; junction bases with no gene match: 6. There are 14 residues in the CDR3. Germline CDR1 and CDR2: SGHNT and YENEEA. The CDR3 DNA reads TGTGCCAGCAGCCCGGGGGGGGCGGGAGAGACCCAGTACTTC. Its protein is CASSPGGAGETQYF.

In its sample, this clonotype was seen a few times. The chain combines TRBV20-1 with TRBJ1-2; 7 bases fit TRBD1. Unmatched junction bases numbered 6, after V lost 2 bases and J lost 0 bases. CDR3 length equals 15 residues. Germline-derived CDR1 and CDR2 are DFQATT and SNEGSKA (reference sequence). CDR3: CSARIPGQTNYGYTF. The CDR3 DNA reads TGCAGTGCTAGAATACCGGGACAGACTAACTATGGCTACACCTTC.

CDR3 bases: TGTGCCAGCAGCCGTTACGGGCTTGAAGAGACCCAGTACTTC. Its translation: CASSRYGLEETQYF. The chain uses TRBV27 and TRBJ2-5, with D hard to call. Trimming took 6 bases from V and 3 from J, leaving 14 bases between them. Germline CDR1 reads MNHEY; CDR2 reads SMNVEV (reference sequence). The CDR3 is 14 residues long.

This chain's CDR3 is CTSIVNEQFF. The CDR3 coding sequence is TGCACCAGCATAGTCAATGAGCAGTTCTTC. J is TRBJ2-1 and V is TRBV1. TRBV1 is given as a pseudogene. This CDR3 is built from 10 residues.

The sample holds a few counts of this clonotype. V gene TRBV28 combines with J gene TRBJ1-5; TRBD1 is a possible D gene (5 bases). The CDR3 loop spans 15 amino acids. Trimming left V 5 bases short and J 0 bases short, with 11 bases between. Germline V CDR1 and CDR2: MDHEN, SYDVKM. Written as DNA, the CDR3 is TGTGCCAGCAGTGGGGCAGGGTATAGCAATCAGCCCCAGCATTTT. Translating gives CASSGAGYSNQPQHF.

The chain joins TRBV20-1 to TRBJ2-3; tentative D call: TRBD2 (7 bases). Germline CDR1 reads DFQATT; CDR2 reads SNEGSKA (reference sequence). V was cut by 3 bases and J by 4 bases, with 23 bases left in between. The CDR3 extends over 17 amino acids. In DNA form, the CDR3 reads TGCAGTGCTAGCATCCGCTTAGGGGGGGGGGCCGCAGATACGCAGTATTTT. This gives the protein CSASIRLGGGAADTQYF.

This clonotype was detected only a few times. The CDR3 region is CATSDTSGSLETQYF. The CDR3 bases are TGTGCCACCAGTGATACTAGCGGGAGTTTAGAGACCCAGTACTTC. The rearrangement uses TRBV24-1 and TRBJ2-5; 11 bases fit TRBD2. The CDR3 is 15 residues long. V gave up 3 bases and J gave up 4 bases; unmatched junction bases: 3. The germline V gene encodes CDR1 KGHDR and CDR2 SFDVKD.

The V call is TRBV9, the J call TRBJ2-2; 8 positions match TRBD2. Per germline, CDR1 SGDLS and CDR2 YYNGEE. Trimming removed 3 bases from V and 0 bases from J; junction bases left unmatched: 7. The CDR3 consists of 17 residues. The CDR3 DNA follows: TGTGCCAGCAGCGCACGGCCGGGACTAGCGAACACCGGGGAGCTGTTTTTT. As protein: CASSARPGLANTGELFF.

This chain connects TRBV18 to TRBJ1-1; 12 positions agree with TRBD1. The CDR3 extends over 15 amino acids. V lost 5 bases and J lost 5; bases outside the gene matches: 6. Germline V gene sequence: CDR1 KGHSH, CDR2 LQKENI. The CDR3, as DNA: TGTGCCAGCTCAGAAGGGACAGGGGGCCGGACTGAAGCTTTCTTT. This codes for CASSEGTGGRTEAFF.

This clonotype appeared a few times. V usage is TRBV7-8 and J usage is TRBJ1-2, with 7 bases fitting TRBD1. Per germline, CDR1 SGHVS and CDR2 FQNEAQ. The CDR3 contains 13 residues. Germline trimming cut 5 bases from V and 4 bases from J; bases unmatched to any gene: 4. DNA of the CDR3: TGTGCCAGCAGCCGCGGACAGGTCTATGGCTACACCTTC. This codes for CASSRGQVYGYTF. The variable domain in full, completed from reference TRBV7-8 and TRBJ1-2, reads GAGVSQSPRYKVAKRGQDVALRCDPISGHVSLFWYQQALGQGPEFLTYFQNEAQLDKSGLPSDRFFAERPEGSVSTLKIQRTQQEDSAVYLCASSRGQVYGYTFGSGTRLTVV.

This clonotype was counted a few times. The chain employs TRBV7-2 and TRBJ2-1; D may be TRBD2 (8 bases). Germline V gene sequence: CDR1 SGHTA, CDR2 FQGNSA. Trimming stripped 7 bases from V and 10 bases from J, with 26 bases between. The CDR3 totals 16 residues. As DNA, the CDR3 is TGTGCCAGCACAGACAGGGAACTAGCGGTACGTTACGAGCAGTTCTTC. It specifies CASTDRELAVRYEQFF.

This clonotype is labeled large. V gene TRBV2 combines with J gene TRBJ2-4; D remains unclear. The CDR3 extends over 12 amino acids. Trimming pared 7 bases from V and 12 bases from J, leaving 16 bases between. Germline CDR1 and CDR2: SNHLY and FYNNEI. The CDR3 DNA reads as TGTGCCAGCAATGGAGACAAACAAGCTCAGTACTTC. It encodes CASNGDKQAQYF.

J is TRBJ2-3 and V is TRBV19, with D tentatively TRBD1 or TRBD2 (6 bases each). CDR3 length: 13 residues. Germline V CDR1 and CDR2: LNHDA, SQIVND (reference sequence). V lost 7 bases, J lost 2 bases, and 10 bases lay in between. Here the CDR3 reads CASNGGPTDTQYF. CDR3 DNA: TGTGCCAGTAACGGGGGCCCCACAGATACGCAGTATTTT. Full variable domain (outside the CDR3, taken from reference TRBV19 and TRBJ2-3): DGGITQSPKYLFRKEGQNVTLSCEQNLNHDAMYWYRQDPGQGLRLIYYSQIVNDFQKGDIAEGYSVSREKKESFPLTVTSAQKNPTAFYLCASNGGPTDTQYFGPGTRLTVL.

The J gene is TRBJ1-5, the V gene TRBV21-1. TRBV21-1 is designated a pseudogene. CDR3 length: 13 amino acids. CDR3 residues: CASSLGRNQPQHF. The CDR3, as DNA: TGTGCCAGCAGCTTGGGTAGAAATCAGCCCCAGCATTTT.

The gene calls are TRBV7-9 and TRBJ1-2, with D hard to call. The germline V gene encodes CDR1 SEHNR and CDR2 FQNEAQ (reference sequence). CDR3 length: 12 residues. Deletions cut 1 base from V and 8 bases from J, with 8 bases between. In nucleotides, the CDR3 is TGTGCCAGCAGCTTAGGGGCGGCCGGCTACACCTTC. This encodes CASSLGAAGYTF.

This chain links TRBV7-2 with TRBJ2-1; no definite D call. This CDR3 is built from 13 residues. V was clipped by 6 bases and J by 6 bases, with 12 bases between them. Germline CDR1 SGHTA, CDR2 FQGNSA. CDR3 nucleotide sequence: TGTGCCAGCAGTACGGCGGCGCCCAATGAGCAGTTCTTC. Amino acids: CASSTAAPNEQFF. Together with reference TRBV7-2 and TRBJ2-1, the CDR3 gives the full variable domain: GAGVSQSPSNKVTEKGKDVELRCDPISGHTALYWYRQSLGQGLEFLIYFQGNSAPDKSGLPSDRFSAERTGGSVSTLTIQRTQQEDSAVYLCASSTAAPNEQFFGPGTRLTVL.

This chain connects TRBV20-1 to TRBJ2-1, with TRBD2 matching over 13 bases. The ends lost 1 base at V and 6 bases at J; junction bases unmatched: 6. CDR1 and CDR2 (germline): DFQATT, SNEGSKA (reference sequence). The CDR3 covers 16 residues. CDR3 sequence (DNA): TGCAGTGCTAGAGGACTAGCGGGGGGCCGGATCAATGAGCAGTTCTTC. The encoded protein is CSARGLAGGRINEQFF.

The CDR3: CASSYRDTTYEQYF. The CDR3 DNA sequence: TGTGCCAGCAGTTACCGGGACACCACCTACGAGCAGTACTTC. The chain employs TRBV27 and TRBJ2-7, with TRBD1 as a possible D gene (6 bases). Germline CDR1 is MNHEY and CDR2 is SMNVEV (reference sequence). The CDR3 runs to 14 residues. With 4 bases removed from V and 2 bases from J, the gap between germline ends came to 12 bases.

The V call is TRBV6-4, the J call TRBJ1-2; the D gene is possibly TRBD1 (6 bases). Germline V lookup: CDR1 MRHNA, CDR2 SNTAGT. The V end lost 4 bases, the J end lost 9 bases, and 15 bases lay between the germline ends. This CDR3 comprises 13 residues. The CDR3 region has the DNA TGTGCCAGCAGTGCGACAGGCAGAGATCGCTACACCTTC. Translating gives CASSATGRDRYTF.

This clonotype was recorded a few times. V is TRBV4-1 and J is TRBJ2-2; TRBD2 aligns across 9 bases. V gave up 2 bases and J gave up 4 bases; unmatched junction bases: 11. The CDR3 runs 18 residues. CDR1 and CDR2 (germline): MGHRA, YSYEKL. CDR3 protein: CASSQTRTSVGLTGELFF. CDR3 DNA sequence: TGCGCCAGCAGCCAAACCCGGACTAGCGTCGGCCTCACCGGGGAGCTGTTTTTT.

This chain joins TRBV1 and TRBJ1-5. TRBV1 is tagged as a pseudogene. The CDR3 totals 15 residues. The CDR3 DNA follows: TGCACCAGCAGCCAAGAATTATGTAGCAATCAGCCCCAGCATTTT. This sequence encodes CTSSQELCSNQPQHF.

The chain couples TRBV27 to TRBJ2-5; D could derive from TRBD1 or TRBD2 (6 bases each). The CDR3 has 13 residues. CDR1 is MNHEY and CDR2 is SMNVEV in the germline V gene (reference sequence). V lost 2 bases and J lost 7, with 11 bases in between. This chain's CDR3 is CASSLIRGGTQYF. In nucleotides, the CDR3 is TGTGCCAGCAGTTTAATCAGGGGAGGGACCCAGTACTTC.

This clonotype was detected only a few times. The V call is TRBV7-2, the J call TRBJ1-2; TRBD1 might be the D (6 bases). The CDR3 runs 14 residues. The germline gives CDR1 SGHTA, CDR2 FQGNSA. V was shortened by 3 bases and J by 1 base, with 9 bases between the two germline ends. The DNA for the CDR3 is TGTGCCAGCAGCTTCCCAGGGGTTAACTATGGCTACACCTTC. Its translation: CASSFPGVNYGYTF.